This entry lists 7 T cell receptor beta chains sequenced from one sample in a study of CD8 T cells in ankylosing spondylitis. MiXCR, applied by TCRdb to the 5' RACE reads, yields one record per CDR3 protein. The table includes 50,000 or so distinct CDR3 sequences, 6.5% to 8% detected once. Material for sequencing was blood, either unsorted or a sorted T cell fraction (not recorded which). Receptor source: a female donor with ankylosing spondylitis or in good health (not recorded which).

This clonotype was detected ten times or more. The rearrangement joins TRBV11-2 to TRBJ1-2, with D hard to call. The V end was cut by 0 bases, the J end by 4 bases, with 6 bases between. Germline CDR1 is SGHAT and CDR2 is FQNNGV. CDR3 length equals 13 residues. CDR3 sequence reads: CASSLDRFYGYTF. CDR3 coding DNA: TGTGCCAGCAGCTTAGACAGATTCTATGGCTACACCTTC. Using reference TRBV11-2 and TRBJ1-2 for the parts outside the CDR3, the full variable domain is EAGVAQSPRYKIIEKRQSVAFWCNPISGHATLYWYQQILGQGPKLLIQFQNNGVVDDSQLPKDRFSAERLKGVDSTLKIQPAKLEDSAVYLCASSLDRFYGYTFGSGTRLTVV.

This clonotype was seen many times. V usage is TRBV3-1 and J usage is TRBJ2-3; 8 bases fit TRBD2. The V segment lost 4 bases and the J segment 6 bases; nucleotides outside the gene matches: 6. The germline V gene has CDR1 LGHDT and CDR2 YNNKEL (reference sequence). This CDR3 has 14 amino acids. CDR3 DNA sequence: TGTGCCAGCAGCCTCGGGGGGGCTTACGATACGCAGTATTTT. It yields the protein CASSLGGAYDTQYF.

Ten or more counts support this clonotype. The genes are TRBV20-1 and TRBJ2-1; TRBD2 agrees at 11 bases. CDR1 is DFQATT and CDR2 is SNEGSKA in the germline V gene (reference sequence). After removal of 2 bases from V and 5 bases from J, the junction contained 5 bases not matched to a gene. The CDR3 is made up of 15 amino acids. CDR3: CSARPGLAGHNEQFF. CDR3 in DNA: TGCAGTGCTAGACCCGGACTAGCGGGTCACAATGAGCAGTTCTTC.

This clonotype was seen only a few times. The J gene is TRBJ1-5, the V gene TRBV11-2, with 9 bases matching TRBD1. The germline V gene has CDR1 SGHAT and CDR2 FQNNGV. This CDR3 has 17 residues. Unmatched junction bases numbered 12, after V lost 5 bases and J lost 4 bases. The CDR3 sequence: CASSLVGTGNKNQPQHF. The DNA of the CDR3 is TGTGCCAGCAGCCTGGTGGGGACAGGGAACAAGAATCAGCCCCAGCATTTT.

The table lists this clonotype with many counts. The chain uses TRBV7-3 and TRBJ2-1, with no clear D. Germline values: CDR1 SGHTA, CDR2 FQGTGA. The CDR3 loop spans 12 amino acids. V gave up 5 bases and J gave up 10 bases, with 12 bases separating them. The CDR3 nucleotides are TGTGCCAGCAGCCTTAGCCCCTACGAGCAGTTCTTC. Translation gives CASSLSPYEQFF.

By its share, this clonotype is large (0.1 to 1%). The chain is built from TRBV18 and TRBJ1-1; no clear D. Per germline, CDR1 KGHSH and CDR2 LQKENI. The CDR3 is 16 amino acids. V was clipped by 3 bases and J by 2 bases, with 16 bases between them. CDR3 region: CASSPSGKGSNTEAFF. In nucleotides, the CDR3 is TGTGCCAGCTCACCCAGCGGGAAGGGATCTAACACTGAAGCTTTCTTT.

Many counts were recorded for this clonotype. The chain recombines TRBV11-2 with TRBJ2-6; D is possibly TRBD2 (6 bases). The germline V gene encodes CDR1 SGHAT and CDR2 FQNNGV. This CDR3 is 17 amino acids long. Trimming removed 0 bases from V and 0 bases from J, with 9 bases in between. For the CDR3, the DNA is TGTGCCAGCAGCTTAGATCGGGGGTACTCTGGGGCCAACGTCCTGACTTTC. Protein: CASSLDRGYSGANVLTF. Looking up the rest from reference TRBV11-2 and TRBJ2-6 gives the full variable domain: EAGVAQSPRYKIIEKRQSVAFWCNPISGHATLYWYQQILGQGPKLLIQFQNNGVVDDSQLPKDRFSAERLKGVDSTLKIQPAKLEDSAVYLCASSLDRGYSGANVLTFGAGSRLTVL.